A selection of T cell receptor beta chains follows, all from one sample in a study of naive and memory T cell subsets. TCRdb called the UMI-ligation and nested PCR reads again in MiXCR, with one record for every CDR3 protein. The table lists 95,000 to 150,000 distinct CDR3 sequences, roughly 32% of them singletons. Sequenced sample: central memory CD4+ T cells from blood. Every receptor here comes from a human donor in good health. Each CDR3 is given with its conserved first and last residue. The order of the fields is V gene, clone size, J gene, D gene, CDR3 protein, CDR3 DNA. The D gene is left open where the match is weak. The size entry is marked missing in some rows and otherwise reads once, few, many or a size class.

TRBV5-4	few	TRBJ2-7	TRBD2	CASSGGTSGIRSYEQYF	TGTGCCAGCAGCGGCGGGACTAGCGGGATTCGATCCTACGAGCAGTACTTC
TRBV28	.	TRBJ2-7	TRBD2	CASRGGLANYEQYF	TGTGCCAGCAGAGGGGGACTAGCGAACTACGAGCAGTACTTC
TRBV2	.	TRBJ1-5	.	CASRLQGLSDQPQHF	TGTGCCAGCAGATTACAGGGTCTATCAGATCAGCCCCAGCATTTT
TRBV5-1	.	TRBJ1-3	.	CASSLDLTGNTIYF	TGCGCCAGCAGCTTGGATCTTACTGGAAACACCATATATTTT
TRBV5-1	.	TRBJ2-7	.	CASSLVQGPYEQYF	TGCGCCAGCAGCTTGGTACAGGGTCCCTACGAGCAGTACTTC
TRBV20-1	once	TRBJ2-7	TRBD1	CSATDRTGSTYEQYF	TGCAGTGCTACGGATAGGACAGGGTCTACCTACGAGCAGTACTTC
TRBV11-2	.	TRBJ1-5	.	CASSRTTGNQPQHF	TGTGCCAGCAGCCGGACTACTGGCAATCAGCCCCAGCATTTT
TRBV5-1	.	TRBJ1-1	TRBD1	CASRLGQGALDEAFF	TGCGCCAGCAGGTTGGGACAGGGGGCTCTTGATGAAGCTTTCTTT
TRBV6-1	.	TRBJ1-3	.	CASGVGNTIYF	TGTGCCAGCGGGGTCGGAAACACCATATATTTT
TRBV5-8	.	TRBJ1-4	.	CASSGGLNEKLFF	TGTGCCAGCAGCGGGGGGCTGAATGAAAAACTGTTTTTT
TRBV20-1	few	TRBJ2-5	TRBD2	CSARDSQRGQETQYF	TGCAGTGCTAGAGATAGCCAGCGGGGCCAAGAGACCCAGTACTTC
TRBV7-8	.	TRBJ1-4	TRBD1	CASSKRDRGKEKLFF	TGTGCCAGCAGCAAACGGGACAGGGGGAAGGAAAAACTGTTTTTT
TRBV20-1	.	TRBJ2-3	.	CSVDGPPDTQYF	TGCAGTGTAGATGGCCCCCCAGATACGCAGTATTTT
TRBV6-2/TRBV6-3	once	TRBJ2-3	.	CASSYGQTVDTQYF	TGTGCCAGCAGTTACGGTCAGACGGTGGATACGCAGTATTTT
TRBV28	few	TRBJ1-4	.	CASTRATNEKLFF	TGTGCCAGCACCCGGGCAACTAATGAAAAACTGTTTTTT
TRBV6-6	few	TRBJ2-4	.	CASIRDISVAKNIQYF	TGTGCCAGCATTAGGGATATTTCAGTAGCCAAAAACATTCAGTACTTC
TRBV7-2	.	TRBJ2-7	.	CASRLGGVGLGSSYEQYF	TGTGCCAGCAGACTAGGGGGAGTGGGACTGGGAAGCTCCTACGAGCAGTACTTC
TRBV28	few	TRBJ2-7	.	CASVAGPGVHEQYF	TGTGCCAGCGTTGCAGGGCCCGGTGTCCACGAGCAGTACTTC
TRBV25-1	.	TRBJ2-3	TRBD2	CASSESLAGWDTQYF	TGTGCCAGCAGTGAATCCTTAGCGGGCTGGGATACGCAGTATTTT
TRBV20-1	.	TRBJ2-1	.	CSARVHRDLNEQFF	TGCAGTGCTAGAGTCCATCGGGATCTCAATGAGCAGTTCTTC
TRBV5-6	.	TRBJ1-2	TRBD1	CASSFGAGGDYGYTF	TGTGCCAGCAGCTTTGGGGCAGGGGGCGACTATGGCTACACCTTC
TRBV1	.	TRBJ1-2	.	CTSKTGEYYGYTF	TGCACCAGCAAGACAGGGGAGTACTATGGCTACACCTTC
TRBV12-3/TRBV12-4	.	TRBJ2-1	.	CASSLPLILYNEQFF	TGTGCCAGCAGTTTGCCACTAATCCTCTACAATGAGCAGTTCTTC
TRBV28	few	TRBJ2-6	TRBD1	CASSPYRGLRGANVLTF	TGTGCCAGCAGTCCGTACAGGGGGCTGAGGGGGGCCAACGTCCTGACTTTC
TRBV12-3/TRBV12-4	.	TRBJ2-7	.	CASSLRQVDEQYF	TGTGCCAGCAGCCTACGACAGGTAGATGAGCAGTACTTC
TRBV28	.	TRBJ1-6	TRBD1	CASWRRGRSPLHF	TGTGCCAGCTGGAGGAGGGGGCGATCACCCCTCCACTTT